This T cell receptor (beta chain) was recovered during a study of OX40 agonist ivuxolimab in advanced cancers. Overall study: Partial responses were achieved by three patients, of whom one had hepatocellular carcinoma and two had cutaneous melanoma.

Peripheral blood came from all dose cohorts at three timepoints. The CDR3 has 12 residues. V dropped 6 bases and J dropped 7 bases, with 10 bases sitting between them. Germline CDR1 MDHEN, CDR2 SYDVKM. Some clones are missing from TCRdb's copy, which holds only in-frame ones; the method was immunoSEQ multiplex PCR. In the table there are roughly 20,000 clones, roughly 80% of which are singletons. A single count supports this clone. This material consisted of CD4+ or CD8+ T cells sorted from blood, taken in a trial of the OX40 agonist ivuxolimab. The J gene is TRBJ1-5, the V gene TRBV28; D is undetermined. The sequence came from an adult with an advanced solid tumor such as melanoma, head and neck, liver or kidney cancer. The CDR3 coding sequence is TGTGCCAGCAGCCCCAGTAAACAGCCCCAGCATTTT. Translating gives CASSPSKQPQHF.